This record covers a single T cell receptor beta chain. Its antigen is not identified. The CDR3 extends over 9 amino acids. Germline lookup yields CDR1 SNHLY and CDR2 FYNNEI. Trimming took off 8 bases at V and 8 bases at J, with 6 bases between the two ends. Over 18 months, lack of ophthalmopathy progression marked Graves' hyperthyroidism as stable. This sample was taken from a study of T cells in Graves' hyperthyroidism and ophthalmopathy. TCR beta CDR3 regions were amplified from RNA transcripts. During a first-round RT-PCR of the TCR CDR3, the HTBI primer set was used. One entry per CDR3 protein, called by TCRdb with MiXCR from the multiplex PCR reads. The sample lists 500,000 to 550,000 distinct CDR3 sequences; around 21% were seen once. Whole-study findings and limits: Ophthalmopathy was distinguished from stable hyperthyroidism by 13 V-J signatures.

Specimen: blood. V gene TRBV2 combines with J gene TRBJ1-2; tentatively, D is TRBD1 (5 bases). This sequence originates from a man aged 18 to 29 with Graves' hyperthyroidism. CDR3 sequence: CASRDGYTF. Written as DNA, the CDR3 is TGTGCCAGCCGGGACGGCTACACCTTC.